This T cell receptor beta chain was retrieved from a study of CD8 T cells in Susac syndrome. Study-wide points: The study's TCR sequencing and HLA analysis covered a relatively small number of individuals, and the study acknowledged this.

TEMRA cells were FACS-enriched, unlike CD8+ and CD4+ T cells, which were negatively isolated. Trimming shortened V by 6 bases and J by 2 bases, and 16 bases separated the two germline ends. Germline V gene sequence: CDR1 SNHLY, CDR2 FYNNEI. The CDR3 extends over 15 amino acids. The authors reverse transcribed about 0.45 to 1 ug RNA with random hexamers. Multiplex PCR with immunoSEQ amplified the TCR beta CDR3 across 54 Vbeta and 13 Jbeta. TCRdb independently ran MiXCR on the immunoSEQ multiplex PCR reads; one entry per CDR3 protein. The repertoire holds 65,000 to 80,000 distinct CDR3 sequences, roughly 90% seen once, with about 0.47% in the top ten. For this clonotype: Antigen: not known.

The TCR was taken from a human donor with multiple sclerosis. This sequence joins TRBV2 and TRBJ2-5; D call uncertain. The sequenced material came from CD8+ T cells from PBMCs. The CDR3 here is CASSARGPRQETQYF. The CDR3 nucleotides read TGTGCCAGCAGCGCCCGTGGACCGAGGCAAGAGACCCAGTACTTC.